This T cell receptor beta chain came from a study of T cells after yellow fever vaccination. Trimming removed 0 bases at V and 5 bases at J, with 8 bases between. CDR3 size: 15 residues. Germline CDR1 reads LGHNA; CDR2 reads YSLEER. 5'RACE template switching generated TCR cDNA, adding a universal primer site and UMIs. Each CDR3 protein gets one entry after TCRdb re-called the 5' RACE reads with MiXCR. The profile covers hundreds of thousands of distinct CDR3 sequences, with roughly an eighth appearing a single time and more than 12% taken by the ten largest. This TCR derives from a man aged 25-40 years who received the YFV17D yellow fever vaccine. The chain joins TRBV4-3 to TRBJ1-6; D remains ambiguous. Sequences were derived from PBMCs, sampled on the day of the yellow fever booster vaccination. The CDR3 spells CASSQEGRDNSPLHF. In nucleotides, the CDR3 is TGCGCCAGCAGCCAAGAGGGAAGGGATAATTCACCCCTCCACTTT.